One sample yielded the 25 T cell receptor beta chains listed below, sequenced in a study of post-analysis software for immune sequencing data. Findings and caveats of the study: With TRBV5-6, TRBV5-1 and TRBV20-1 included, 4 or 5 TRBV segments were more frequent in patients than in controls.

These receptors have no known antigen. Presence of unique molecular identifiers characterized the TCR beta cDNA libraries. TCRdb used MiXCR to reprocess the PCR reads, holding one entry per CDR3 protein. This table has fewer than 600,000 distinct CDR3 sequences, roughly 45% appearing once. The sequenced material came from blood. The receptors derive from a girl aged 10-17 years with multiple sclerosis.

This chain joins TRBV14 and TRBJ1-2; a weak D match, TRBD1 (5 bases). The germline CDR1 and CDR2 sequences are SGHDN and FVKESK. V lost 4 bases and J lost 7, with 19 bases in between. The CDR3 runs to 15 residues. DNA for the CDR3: TGTGCCAGCAGCCTCACCGCGGGACTTCCAATTGGCTACACCTTC. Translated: CASSLTAGLPIGYTF.

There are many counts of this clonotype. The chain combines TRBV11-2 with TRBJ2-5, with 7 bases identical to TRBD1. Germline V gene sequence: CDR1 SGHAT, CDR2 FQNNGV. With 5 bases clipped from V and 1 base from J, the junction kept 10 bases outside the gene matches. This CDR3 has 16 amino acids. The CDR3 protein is CASSQPTGDTQETQYF. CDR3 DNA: TGTGCCAGCAGCCAGCCCACAGGGGATACCCAAGAGACCCAGTACTTC.

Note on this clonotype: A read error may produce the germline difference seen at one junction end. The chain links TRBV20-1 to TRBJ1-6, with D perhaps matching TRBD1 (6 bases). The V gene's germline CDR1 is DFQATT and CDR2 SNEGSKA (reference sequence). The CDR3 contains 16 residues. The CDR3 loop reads CSARGGGLLDGSPLHF. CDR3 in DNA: TGCAGCGCTAGAGGAGGGGGACTGTTAGACGGTTCACCCCTCCACTTT.

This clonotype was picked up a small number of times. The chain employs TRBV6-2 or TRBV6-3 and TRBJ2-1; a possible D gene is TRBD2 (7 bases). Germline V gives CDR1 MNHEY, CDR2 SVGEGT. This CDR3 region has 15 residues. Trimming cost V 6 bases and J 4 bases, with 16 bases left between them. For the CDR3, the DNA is TGTGCCAGCAGAGCCACGGGGGGCGAGTACAATGAGCAGTTCTTC. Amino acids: CASRATGGEYNEQFF.

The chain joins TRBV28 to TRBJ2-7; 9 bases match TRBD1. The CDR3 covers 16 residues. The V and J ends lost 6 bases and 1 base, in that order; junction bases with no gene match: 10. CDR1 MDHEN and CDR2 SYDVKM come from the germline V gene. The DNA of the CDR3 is TGTGCCAGCAGACGAAGGGGACAGGGTCCATCCTACGAGCAGTACTTC. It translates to CASRRRGQGPSYEQYF.

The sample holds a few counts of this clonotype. The CDR3: CASSSQPYRDISYEQYF. DNA of the CDR3: TGTGCCAGCAGCTCACAGCCTTACAGGGACATCTCCTACGAGCAGTACTTC. This chain connects TRBV6-4 to TRBJ2-7; D is possibly TRBD1 (6 bases). Germline CDR1 MRHNA, CDR2 SNTAGT. The CDR3 has 17 residues. V lost 6 bases and J 0 bases, leaving 21 bases between the germline ends.

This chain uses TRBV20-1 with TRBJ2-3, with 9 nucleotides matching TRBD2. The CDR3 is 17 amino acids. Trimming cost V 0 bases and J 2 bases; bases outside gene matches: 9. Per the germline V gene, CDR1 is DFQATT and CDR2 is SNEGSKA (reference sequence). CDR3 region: CSARDRSGSGATDTQYF. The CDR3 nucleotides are TGCAGTGCTAGAGATCGTAGCGGGAGCGGGGCCACAGATACGCAGTATTTT.

The CDR3 loop reads CASSQAIQGLVNDEQFF. The CDR3 bases are TGTGCCAGCAGCCAAGCTATACAAGGACTAGTGAACGATGAGCAGTTCTTC. The chain joins TRBV4-2 to TRBJ2-1; 7 bases line up with TRBD2. The germline V gene encodes CDR1 LGHNA and CDR2 YNFKEQ. V dropped 1 base and J dropped 8; count of bases not matched to a gene: 14. The length of the CDR3 is 17 residues.

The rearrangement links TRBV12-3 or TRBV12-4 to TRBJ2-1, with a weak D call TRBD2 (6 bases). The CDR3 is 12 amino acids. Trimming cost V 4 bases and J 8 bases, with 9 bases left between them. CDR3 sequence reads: CASSSRGDEQFF. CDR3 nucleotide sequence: TGTGCCAGCAGTTCGCGGGGCGATGAGCAGTTCTTC.

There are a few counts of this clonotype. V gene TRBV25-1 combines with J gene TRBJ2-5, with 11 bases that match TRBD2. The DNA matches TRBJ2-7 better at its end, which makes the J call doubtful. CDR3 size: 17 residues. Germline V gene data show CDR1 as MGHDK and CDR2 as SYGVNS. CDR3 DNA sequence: TGTGCCAGCTTAGCGGGAGGGCCGGGACAGGTAGATTACGAGCAGTACTTC. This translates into CASLAGGPGQVDYEQYF.

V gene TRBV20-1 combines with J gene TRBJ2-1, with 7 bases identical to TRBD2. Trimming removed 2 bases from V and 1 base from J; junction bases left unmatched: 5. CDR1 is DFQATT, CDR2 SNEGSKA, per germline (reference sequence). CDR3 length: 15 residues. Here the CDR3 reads CSARSSGPSYNEQFF. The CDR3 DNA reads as TGCAGTGCTAGATCTAGCGGCCCGTCCTACAATGAGCAGTTCTTC.

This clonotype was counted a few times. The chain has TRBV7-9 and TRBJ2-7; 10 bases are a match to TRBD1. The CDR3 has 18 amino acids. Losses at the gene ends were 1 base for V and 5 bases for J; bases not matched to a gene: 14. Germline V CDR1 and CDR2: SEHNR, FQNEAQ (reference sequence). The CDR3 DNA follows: TGTGCCAGCAGCTTAGAGCTTGGTGGGGGACAGGGGACGGACGAGCAGTACTTC. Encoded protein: CASSLELGGGQGTDEQYF.

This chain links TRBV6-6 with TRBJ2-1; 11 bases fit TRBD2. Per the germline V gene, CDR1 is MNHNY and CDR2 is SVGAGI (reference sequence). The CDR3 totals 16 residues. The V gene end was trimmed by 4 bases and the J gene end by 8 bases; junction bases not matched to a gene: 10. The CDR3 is CASSFGISGRVYEQFF. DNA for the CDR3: TGTGCCAGCAGTTTTGGGATTAGCGGGAGGGTTTATGAGCAGTTCTTC.

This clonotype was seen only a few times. This CDR3 reads CASSDRDRVSYEQYF. The DNA of the CDR3 is TGTGCCAGCAGCGACCGGGACAGGGTCTCCTACGAGCAGTACTTC. V usage is TRBV5-5 and J usage is TRBJ2-7; 9 bases align to TRBD1. Trimming at V came to 4 bases and at J to 0 bases, leaving 5 bases not matched to a gene. The CDR3 runs to 15 residues. CDR1 and CDR2 from the germline V gene are SGHKS and YYEKEE (reference sequence).

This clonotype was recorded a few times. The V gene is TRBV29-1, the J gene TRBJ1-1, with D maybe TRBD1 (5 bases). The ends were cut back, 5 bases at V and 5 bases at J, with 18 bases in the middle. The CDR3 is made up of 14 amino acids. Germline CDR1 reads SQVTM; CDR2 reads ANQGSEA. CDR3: CSVSPGLGGTEAFF. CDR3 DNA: TGCAGCGTTAGCCCCGGCCTCGGGGGGACTGAAGCTTTCTTT.

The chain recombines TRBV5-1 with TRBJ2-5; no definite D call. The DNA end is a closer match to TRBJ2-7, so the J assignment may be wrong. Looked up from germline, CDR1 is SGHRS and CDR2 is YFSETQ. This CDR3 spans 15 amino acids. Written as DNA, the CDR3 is TGCGCCAGCAGCTTGGGTGGTCAACCGCTCTACGAGCAGTACTTC. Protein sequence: CASSLGGQPLYEQYF.

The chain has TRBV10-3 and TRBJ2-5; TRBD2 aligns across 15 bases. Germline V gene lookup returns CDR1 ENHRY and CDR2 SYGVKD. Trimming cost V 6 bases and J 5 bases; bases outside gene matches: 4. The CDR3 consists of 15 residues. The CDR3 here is CAISTGLAGGETQYF. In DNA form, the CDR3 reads TGTGCCATCAGCACCGGACTAGCGGGGGGGGAGACCCAGTACTTC.

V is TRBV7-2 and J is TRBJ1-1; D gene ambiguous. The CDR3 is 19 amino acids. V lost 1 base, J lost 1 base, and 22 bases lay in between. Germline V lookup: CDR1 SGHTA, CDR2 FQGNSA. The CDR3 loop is CASSLGHGITVWTNTEAFF. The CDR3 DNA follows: TGTGCCAGCAGCTTAGGGCACGGAATCACGGTGTGGACGAACACTGAAGCTTTCTTT.

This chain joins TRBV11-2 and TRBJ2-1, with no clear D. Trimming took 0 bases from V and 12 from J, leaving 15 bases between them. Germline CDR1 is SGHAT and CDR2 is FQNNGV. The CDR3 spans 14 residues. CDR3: CASSLDPKGNSQFF. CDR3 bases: TGTGCCAGCAGCTTAGATCCGAAAGGTAACTCGCAGTTCTTC.

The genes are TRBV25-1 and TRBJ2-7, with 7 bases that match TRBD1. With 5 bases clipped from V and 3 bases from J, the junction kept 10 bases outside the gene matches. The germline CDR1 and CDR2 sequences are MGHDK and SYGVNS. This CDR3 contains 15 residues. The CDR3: CASSTPGQRFYEQYF. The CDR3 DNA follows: TGTGCCAGCAGTACCCCGGGACAGCGATTCTACGAGCAGTACTTC.

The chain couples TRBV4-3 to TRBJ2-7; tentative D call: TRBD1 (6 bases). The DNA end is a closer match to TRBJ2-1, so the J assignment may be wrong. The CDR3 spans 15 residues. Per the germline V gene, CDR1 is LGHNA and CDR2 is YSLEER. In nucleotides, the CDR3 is TGCGCCAGCAGCCAAGAAAGAACAGGGACGGGTGAGCAGTTCTTC. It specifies CASSQERTGTGEQFF.

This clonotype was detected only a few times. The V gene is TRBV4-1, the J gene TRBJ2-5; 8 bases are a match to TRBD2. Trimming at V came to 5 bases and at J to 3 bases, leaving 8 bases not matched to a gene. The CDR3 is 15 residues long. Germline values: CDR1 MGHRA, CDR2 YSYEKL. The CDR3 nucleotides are TGCGCCAGCAGCAAGAGGACTAGCAGTAAAGAGACCCAGTACTTC. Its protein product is CASSKRTSSKETQYF.

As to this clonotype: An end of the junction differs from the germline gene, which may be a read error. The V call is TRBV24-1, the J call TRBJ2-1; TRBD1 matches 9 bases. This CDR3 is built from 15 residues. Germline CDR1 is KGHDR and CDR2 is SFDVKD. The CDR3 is CATSVPGQGYKEQFF. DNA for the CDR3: TGTGCCACCAGCGTCCCGGGACAGGGATACAAAGAGCAGTTCTTC.

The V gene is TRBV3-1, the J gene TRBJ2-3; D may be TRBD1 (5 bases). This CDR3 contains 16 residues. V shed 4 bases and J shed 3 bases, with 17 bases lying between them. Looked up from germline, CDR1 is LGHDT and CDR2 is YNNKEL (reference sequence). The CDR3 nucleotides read TGTGCCAGCAGCCCCCCGGCGGACAACCCAACAGATACGCAGTATTTT. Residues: CASSPPADNPTDTQYF.

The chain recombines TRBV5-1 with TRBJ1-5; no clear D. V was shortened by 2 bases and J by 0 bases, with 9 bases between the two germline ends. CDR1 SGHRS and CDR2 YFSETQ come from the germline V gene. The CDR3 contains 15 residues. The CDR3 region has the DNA TGCGCCAGCAGCTTAGGAGAGCTTAGCAATCAGCCCCAGCATTTT. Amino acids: CASSLGELSNQPQHF. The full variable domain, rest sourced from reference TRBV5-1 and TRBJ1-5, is KAGVTQTPRYLIKTRGQQVTLSCSPISGHRSVSWYQQTPGQGLQFLFEYFSETQRNKGNFPGRFSGRQFSNSRSEMNVSTLELGDSALYLCASSLGELSNQPQHFGDGTRLSIL.